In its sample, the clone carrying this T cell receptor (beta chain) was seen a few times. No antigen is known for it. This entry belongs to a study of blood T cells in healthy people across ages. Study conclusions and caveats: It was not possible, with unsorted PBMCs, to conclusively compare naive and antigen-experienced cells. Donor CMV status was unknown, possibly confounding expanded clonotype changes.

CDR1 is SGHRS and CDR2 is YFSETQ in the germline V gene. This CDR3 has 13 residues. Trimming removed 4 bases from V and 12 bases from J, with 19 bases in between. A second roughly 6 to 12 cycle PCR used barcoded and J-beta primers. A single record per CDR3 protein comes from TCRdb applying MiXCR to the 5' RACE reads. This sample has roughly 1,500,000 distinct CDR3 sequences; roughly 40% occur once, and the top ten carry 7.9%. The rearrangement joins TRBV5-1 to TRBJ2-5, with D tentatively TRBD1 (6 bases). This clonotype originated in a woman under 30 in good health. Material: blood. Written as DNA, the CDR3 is TGCGCCAGCAGCGTGGTACAGGGATTCCGAGAGTACTTC. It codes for CASSVVQGFREYF.